This entry is about one TCR beta chain. What it recognizes is unknown. TCRdb re-called the 5' RACE reads, yielding one record per CDR3 amino acid sequence without DNA. This table holds 400,000 to 550,000 distinct CDR3 sequences. The sample comes from a study of T cells expressing NK-cell markers. Turning to the study itself: Seven of the eight sequenced donors were HCMV-seropositive; one was seronegative.

Per germline, CDR1 DFQATT and CDR2 SNEGSKA (reference sequence). The CDR3 sequence is 16 residues long. Overall study results and limits: Among CD8+ T cells from roughly six donors, dominant NKG2C+ clonotypes accounted for roughly 1.0-7.0%. The CD3+CD56-NKG2C+ fraction of several donors was also led by these clonotypes. It was still unclear whether expanded NKG2C+ T cell clones were HCMV specific.

Source material: blood T cells: a sorted CD56 or NKG2C T cell subset, CD4+ or CD8+ T cells, or bulk PBMC T cells (not recorded which). This receptor was obtained from a woman between 18 and 70 years old in good health. This rearrangement joins TRBV20-1 to TRBJ2-1; TCRdb calls TRBD2, which cannot be checked without DNA. This chain's CDR3 is CSARGASGTVYNEQFF.